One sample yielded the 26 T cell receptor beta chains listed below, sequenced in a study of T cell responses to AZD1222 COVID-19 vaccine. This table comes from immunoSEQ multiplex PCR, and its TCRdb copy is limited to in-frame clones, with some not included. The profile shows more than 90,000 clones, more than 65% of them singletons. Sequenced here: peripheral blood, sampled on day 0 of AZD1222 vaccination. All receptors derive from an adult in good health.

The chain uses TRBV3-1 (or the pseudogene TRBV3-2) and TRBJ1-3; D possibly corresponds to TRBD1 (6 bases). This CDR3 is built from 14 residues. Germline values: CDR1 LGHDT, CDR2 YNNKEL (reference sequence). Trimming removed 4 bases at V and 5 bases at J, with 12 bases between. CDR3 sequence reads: CASSPLGGRNTIYF. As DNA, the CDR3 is TGTGCCAGCAGCCCCCTAGGGGGTAGAAACACCATATATTTT.

DNA for the CDR3: TGTGCCAGCAGCCAGATCCATCTCGGGGGGTATGGCTACACCTTC. This sequence encodes CASSQIHLGGYGYTF. This chain uses TRBV3-1 (or the pseudogene TRBV3-2) with TRBJ1-2; a weak D match, TRBD1 (5 bases). Germline CDR1 and CDR2: LGHDT and YNNKEL (reference sequence). Trimming pared 3 bases from V and 5 bases from J, leaving 16 bases between. The CDR3 totals 15 residues.

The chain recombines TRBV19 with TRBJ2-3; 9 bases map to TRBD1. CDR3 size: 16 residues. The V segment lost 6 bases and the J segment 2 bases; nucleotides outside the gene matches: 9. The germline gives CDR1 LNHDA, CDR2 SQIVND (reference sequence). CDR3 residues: CASRRTGDLTTDTQYF. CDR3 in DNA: TGTGCCAGTAGACGGACAGGGGACCTGACCACAGATACGCAGTATTTT. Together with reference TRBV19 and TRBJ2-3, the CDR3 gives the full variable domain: DGGITQSPKYLFRKEGQNVTLSCEQNLNHDAMYWYRQDPGQGLRLIYYSQIVNDFQKGDIAEGYSVSREKKESFPLTVTSAQKNPTAFYLCASRRTGDLTTDTQYFGPGTRLTVL.

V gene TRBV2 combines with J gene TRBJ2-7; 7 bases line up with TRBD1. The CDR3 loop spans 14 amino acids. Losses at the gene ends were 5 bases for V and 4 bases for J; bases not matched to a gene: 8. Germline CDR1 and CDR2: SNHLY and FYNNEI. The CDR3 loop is CASSKMGQYYEQYF. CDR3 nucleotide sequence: TGTGCCAGCAGTAAAATGGGACAGTATTACGAGCAGTACTTC.

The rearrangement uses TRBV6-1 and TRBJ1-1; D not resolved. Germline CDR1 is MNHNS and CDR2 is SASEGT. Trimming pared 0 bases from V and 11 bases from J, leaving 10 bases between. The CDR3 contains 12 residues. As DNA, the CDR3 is TGTGCCAGCAGTGAAGCGTTGAGGAGGGCTTTCTTT. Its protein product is CASSEALRRAFF.

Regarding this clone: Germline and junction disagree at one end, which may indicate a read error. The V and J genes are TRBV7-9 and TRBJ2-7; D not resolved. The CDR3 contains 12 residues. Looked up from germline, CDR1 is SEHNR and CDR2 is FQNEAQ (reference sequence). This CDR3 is CASSSTSSEQYF. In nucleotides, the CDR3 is TGTGCCAGCAGCTCGACCTCCTCCGAGCAGTACTTC.

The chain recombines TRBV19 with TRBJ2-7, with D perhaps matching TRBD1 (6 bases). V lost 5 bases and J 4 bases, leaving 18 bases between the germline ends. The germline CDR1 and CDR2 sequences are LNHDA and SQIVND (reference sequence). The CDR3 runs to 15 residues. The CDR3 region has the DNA TGTGCCAGTAGTCTTACCCCGACAGGTGTTTACGAGCAGTACTTC. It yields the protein CASSLTPTGVYEQYF.

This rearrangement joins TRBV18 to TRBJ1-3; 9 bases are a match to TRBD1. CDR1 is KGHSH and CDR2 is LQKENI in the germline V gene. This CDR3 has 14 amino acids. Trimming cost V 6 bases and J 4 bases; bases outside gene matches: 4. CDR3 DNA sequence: TGTGCCAGCTCTCCGGGACAGGGAGGAAACACCATATATTTT. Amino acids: CASSPGQGGNTIYF. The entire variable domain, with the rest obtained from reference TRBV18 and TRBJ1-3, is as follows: NAGVMQNPRHLVRRRGQEARLRCSPMKGHSHVYWYRQLPEEGLKFMVYLQKENIIDESGMPKERFSAEFPKEGPSILRIQQVVRGDSAAYFCASSPGQGGNTIYFGEGSWLTVV.

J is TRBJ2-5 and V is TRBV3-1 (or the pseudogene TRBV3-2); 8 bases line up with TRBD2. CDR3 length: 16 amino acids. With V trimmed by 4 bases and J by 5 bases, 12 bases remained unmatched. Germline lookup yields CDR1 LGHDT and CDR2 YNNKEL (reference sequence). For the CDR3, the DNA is TGTGCCAGCAGCCCCCCCCTTAGCGGGAAATGGGAGACCCAGTACTTC. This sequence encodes CASSPPLSGKWETQYF.

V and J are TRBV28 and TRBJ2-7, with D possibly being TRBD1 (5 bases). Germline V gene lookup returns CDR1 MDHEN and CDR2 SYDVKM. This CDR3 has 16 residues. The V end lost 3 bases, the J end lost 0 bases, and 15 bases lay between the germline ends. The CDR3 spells CASSLIGAERSYEQYF. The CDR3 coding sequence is TGTGCCAGCAGTTTGATTGGGGCAGAACGCTCCTACGAGCAGTACTTC.

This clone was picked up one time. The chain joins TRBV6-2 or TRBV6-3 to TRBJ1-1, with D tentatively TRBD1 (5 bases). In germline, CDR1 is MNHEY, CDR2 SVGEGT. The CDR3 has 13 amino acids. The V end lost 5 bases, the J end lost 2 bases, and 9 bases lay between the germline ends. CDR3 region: CASSTTGNTEAFF. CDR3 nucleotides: TGTGCCAGCAGTACCACAGGTAACACTGAAGCTTTCTTT.

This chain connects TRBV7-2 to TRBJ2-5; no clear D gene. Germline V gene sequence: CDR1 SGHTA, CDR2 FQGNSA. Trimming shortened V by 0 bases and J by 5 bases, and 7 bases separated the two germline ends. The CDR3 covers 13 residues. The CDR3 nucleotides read TGTGCCAGCAGCTTAGCCGAAATGGAGACCCAGTACTTC. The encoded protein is CASSLAEMETQYF.

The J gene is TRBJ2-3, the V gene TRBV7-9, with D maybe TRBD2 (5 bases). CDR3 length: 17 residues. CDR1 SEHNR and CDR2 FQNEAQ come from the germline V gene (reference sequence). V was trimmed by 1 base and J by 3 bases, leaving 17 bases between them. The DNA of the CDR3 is TGTGCCAGCAGCTTAGTGGCAGGAGGCTTTGGGACAGATACGCAGTATTTT. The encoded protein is CASSLVAGGFGTDTQYF.

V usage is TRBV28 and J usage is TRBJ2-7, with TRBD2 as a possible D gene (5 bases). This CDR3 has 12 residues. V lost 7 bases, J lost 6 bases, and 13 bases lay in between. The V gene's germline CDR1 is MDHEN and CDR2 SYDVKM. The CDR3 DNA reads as TGTGCCAGCACCACAGCGGTTTCCGAGCAGTACTTC. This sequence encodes CASTTAVSEQYF.

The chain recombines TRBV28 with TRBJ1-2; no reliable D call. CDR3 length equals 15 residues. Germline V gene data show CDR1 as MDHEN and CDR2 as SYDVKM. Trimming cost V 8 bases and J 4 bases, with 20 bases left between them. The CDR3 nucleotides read TGTGCCAGCCTCAAGGACCTAAACTGGAGCTATGGCTACACCTTC. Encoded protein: CASLKDLNWSYGYTF.

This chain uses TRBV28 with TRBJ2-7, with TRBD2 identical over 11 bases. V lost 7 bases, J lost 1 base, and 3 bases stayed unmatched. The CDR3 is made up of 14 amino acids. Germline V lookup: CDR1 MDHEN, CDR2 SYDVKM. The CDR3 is CASKTSGESYEQYF. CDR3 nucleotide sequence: TGTGCCAGCAAGACTAGCGGGGAGTCCTACGAGCAGTACTTC.

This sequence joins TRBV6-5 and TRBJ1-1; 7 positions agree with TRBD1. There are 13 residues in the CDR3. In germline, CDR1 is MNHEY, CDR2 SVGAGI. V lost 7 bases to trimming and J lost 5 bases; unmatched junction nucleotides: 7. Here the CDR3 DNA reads TGTGCCAGCACCCAGGGGGTCCGAACTGAAGCTTTCTTT. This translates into CASTQGVRTEAFF.

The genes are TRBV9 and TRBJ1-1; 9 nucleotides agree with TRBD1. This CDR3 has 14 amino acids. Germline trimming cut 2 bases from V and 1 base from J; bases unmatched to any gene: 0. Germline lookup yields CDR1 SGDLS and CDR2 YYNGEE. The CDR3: CASSVDRGNTEAFF. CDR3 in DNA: TGTGCCAGCAGCGTGGACAGGGGGAACACTGAAGCTTTCTTT.

The CDR3 region is CSVEDLGLAGDIQYF. In nucleotides, the CDR3 is TGCAGCGTTGAAGACCTCGGACTAGCGGGGGACATTCAGTACTTC. This chain connects TRBV29-1 to TRBJ2-4, with 13 bases that match TRBD2. Germline CDR1 and CDR2: SQVTM and ANQGSEA. The V segment lost 0 bases and the J segment 8 bases; nucleotides outside the gene matches: 4. The CDR3 consists of 15 residues.

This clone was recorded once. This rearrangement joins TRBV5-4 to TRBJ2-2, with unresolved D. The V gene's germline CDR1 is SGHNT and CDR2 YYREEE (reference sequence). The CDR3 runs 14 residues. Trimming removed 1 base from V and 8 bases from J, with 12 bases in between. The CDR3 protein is CASSLRTHDGELFF. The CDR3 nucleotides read TGTGCCAGCAGCTTGCGGACGCATGATGGGGAGCTGTTTTTT.

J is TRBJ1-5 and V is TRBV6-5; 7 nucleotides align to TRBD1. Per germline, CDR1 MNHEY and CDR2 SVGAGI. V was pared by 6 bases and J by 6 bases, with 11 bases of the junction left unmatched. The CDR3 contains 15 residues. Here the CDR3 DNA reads TGTGCCAGCAGAAGCAGCGGGACAGCAAGTCAGCCCCAGCATTTT. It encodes CASRSSGTASQPQHF.

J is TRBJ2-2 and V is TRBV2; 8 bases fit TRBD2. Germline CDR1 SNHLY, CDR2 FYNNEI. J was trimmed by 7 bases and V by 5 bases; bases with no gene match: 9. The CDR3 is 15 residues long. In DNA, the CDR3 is TGTGCCAGCAGTCCCGGGGGGGCATTTGGCGGGGAGCTGTTTTTT. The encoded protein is CASSPGGAFGGELFF.

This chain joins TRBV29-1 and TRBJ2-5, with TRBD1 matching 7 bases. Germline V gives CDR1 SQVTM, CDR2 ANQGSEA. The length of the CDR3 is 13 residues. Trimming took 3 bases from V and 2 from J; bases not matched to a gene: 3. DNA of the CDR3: TGCAGCGTTGATGGGGACAGACAAGAGACCCAGTACTTC. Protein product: CSVDGDRQETQYF.

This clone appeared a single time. CDR3 residues: CATSRGGTSGGRETQYF. In nucleotides, the CDR3 is TGTGCCACCAGCAGAGGGGGAACAAGCGGGGGCCGAGAGACCCAGTACTTC. J is TRBJ2-5 and V is TRBV15; 8 nucleotides match TRBD2. Germline V gives CDR1 LNHNV, CDR2 YYDKDF (reference sequence). V was pared by 1 base and J by 4 bases, with 11 bases of the junction left unmatched. There are 17 residues in the CDR3.

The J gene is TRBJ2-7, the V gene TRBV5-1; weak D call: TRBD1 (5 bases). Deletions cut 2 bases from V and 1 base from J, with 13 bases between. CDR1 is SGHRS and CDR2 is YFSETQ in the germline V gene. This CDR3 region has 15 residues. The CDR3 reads CASSFLGRLSYEQYF. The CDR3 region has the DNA TGCGCCAGCAGCTTTTTGGGGCGTTTATCCTACGAGCAGTACTTC.

This chain's CDR3 is CASKERGEKLFF. CDR3 DNA: TGTGCCAGCAAAGAAAGGGGAGAAAAACTGTTTTTT. The rearrangement links TRBV6-5 to TRBJ1-4; D perhaps matches TRBD1 (5 bases). The V gene lost 7 bases and the J gene lost 8 bases, with 11 bases spanning the gap. Per germline, CDR1 MNHEY and CDR2 SVGAGI. The CDR3 totals 12 residues.